Listed below are T cell receptor beta chains from one sample, sequenced in a study of graft-versus-host responses after intestinal transplantation. The repertoire was sequenced with immunoSEQ multiplex PCR; TCRdb's copy has only in-frame clones and lacks some. The sample has 55,000 to 70,000 clones, approximately 90% seen once; the top ten hold under 3%. The material was PBMCs, obtained 118 to 130 days after intestinal transplantation. The receptors were gathered from a human patient who received an intestinal transplant, so some T cells may come from the graft donor. Each CDR3 is given with its conserved first and last residue. D genes are given only for firm matches.

J | V | D | CDR3
TRBJ2-1 | TRBV2 | - | CASFFTSSRSSYNEQFF
TRBJ2-3 | TRBV19 | TRBD2 | CASSASGLAKGWQYF
TRBJ2-1 | TRBV5-4 | - | CASSRGTTDNEQFF
TRBJ2-7 | TRBV9 | TRBD1 | CASSPQRGQGYEQYF
TRBJ1-1 | TRBV7-2 | - | CASSSRTNTEAFF
TRBJ2-7 | TRBV19 | - | CASSFSDQPLYEQYF
TRBJ1-1 | TRBV9 | TRBD1 | CASSVAGTGLMNTEAFF
TRBJ1-1 | TRBV2 | - | CASAFSLRTEAFF
TRBJ2-3 | TRBV19 | TRBD1 | CASSTGGGTQYF
TRBJ2-3 | TRBV7-2 | TRBD2 | CASRLAGGPRDTQYF
TRBJ1-1 | TRBV27 | TRBD1 | CASSPSVLGQEEAFF
TRBJ2-7 | TRBV27 | - | CASSLDANYEQYF
TRBJ2-3 | TRBV6-5 | - | CASSAVKATDTQYF
TRBJ1-4 | TRBV28 | - | CASSPLTPREKLFF
TRBJ2-7 | TRBV18 | TRBD2 | CASSPTSGGEYEQYF
TRBJ2-7 | TRBV5-1 | - | CASSLGGGGSSYEQYF
TRBJ2-2 | TRBV28 | - | CASSPRPGTSPKTGELFF
TRBJ1-4 | TRBV6-5 | - | CASQRQRREKLFF
TRBJ2-7 | TRBV6-1 | - | CASIRGPSSYEQYF
TRBJ1-1 | TRBV15 | - | CATSSPPEGDTEAFF
TRBJ2-5 | TRBV5-1 | - | CASSNQQETQYF
TRBJ1-1 | TRBV4-2 | TRBD1 | CASRQTGVAAFF
TRBJ2-7 | TRBV28 | - | CASSLLYRYEQYF
TRBJ1-1 | TRBV30 | - | CASQGNTEAFF
TRBJ2-2 | TRBV18 | - | CASSSGSFPTGELFF
TRBJ2-3 | TRBV6-5 | TRBD2 | CASSYSTSGDTDTQYF
TRBJ2-3 | TRBV28 | - | CASSFGAGIDTQYF
TRBJ2-1 | TRBV5-1 | - | CASQLTSSYNEQFF
TRBJ2-4 | TRBV2 | - | CASIRDTKNIQYF
TRBJ2-2 | TRBV4-1 | - | CASSQDWQGIWTGELFF
TRBJ1-5 | TRBV6-1 | TRBD1 | CASSPGGLGGQPQHF
TRBJ2-2 | TRBV5-1 | - | CASSLRQDSGELFF
TRBJ2-1 | TRBV6-6 | TRBD1 | CASRGDRPNEQFF
TRBJ2-7 | TRBV10-2 | TRBD2 | CASSEPTRLAGGWGYEQYF
TRBJ1-1 | TRBV7-9 | TRBD1 | CASSLVPGQGGINTEAFF
TRBJ2-7 | TRBV18 | - | CASSPNSLEGYEQYF
TRBJ1-1 | TRBV6-9 | - | CASSYVSEAFF
TRBJ1-2 | TRBV4-1 | - | CASSQASEAYGYTF
TRBJ1-3 | TRBV2 | - | CASSVILSGNTIYF
TRBJ2-7 | TRBV4-1 | - | CASSQVDGSIYEQYF
TRBJ2-5 | TRBV7-9 | - | CASSPSLQRGDQYF
TRBJ2-1 | TRBV5-1 | - | CASSPRDFSSYNEQFF
TRBJ1-1 | TRBV11-2 | - | CASSFLGEAFF
TRBJ2-2 | TRBV28 | TRBD2 | CASSTLAGVGTGELFF
TRBJ2-7 | TRBV27 | - | CASSFRGLAYEQYF